This entry lists 16 T cell receptor beta chains sequenced from one sample in a study of cytomegalovirus exposure and HLA in healthy donors. PCR was performed using 60 Vbeta and 13 Jbeta primers. Using immunoSEQ multiplex PCR, the repertoire was profiled, and TCRdb retains in-frame clones only, with some absent. Of around 180,000 clones in the sample, 70% to 80% were seen once. The sequencing input was PBMCs. These receptors all stem from a woman in her forties or fifties in good health and CMV-seronegative.

The chain uses TRBV4-2 and TRBJ1-5, with no clear D. CDR1 LGHNA and CDR2 YNFKEQ come from the germline V gene. V was trimmed by 1 base and J by 4 bases, leaving 8 bases between them. This CDR3 has 14 residues. The CDR3: CASSQAPGNQPQHF. CDR3 DNA sequence: TGTGCCAGCAGCCAAGCGCCGGGTAATCAGCCCCAGCATTTT.

This chain joins TRBV19 and TRBJ2-1; a weak D match, TRBD2 (6 bases). CDR1 is LNHDA and CDR2 is SQIVND in the germline V gene (reference sequence). With 3 bases removed from V and 8 bases from J, the gap between germline ends came to 17 bases. The CDR3 is 15 amino acids. The chain's CDR3 is CASSIRDWGSDEQFF. The CDR3 DNA sequence: TGTGCCAGTAGTATCCGGGACTGGGGCAGTGATGAGCAGTTCTTC.

The sample holds a few counts of this clone. The rearrangement links TRBV6-5 to TRBJ2-3; D remains unclear. V shed 11 bases and J shed 6 bases, with 9 bases lying between them. Germline lookup yields CDR1 MNHEY and CDR2 SVGAGI. The length of the CDR3 is 10 residues. The CDR3 sequence is CAPKEDTQYF. The CDR3 DNA reads TGTGCCCCGAAAGAGGATACGCAGTATTTT.

The chain joins TRBV2 to TRBJ1-2; D not resolved. The V gene lost 1 base and the J gene lost 5 bases, with 5 bases spanning the gap. From germline, CDR1 is SNHLY and CDR2 FYNNEI. The CDR3 is 12 residues long. The CDR3 DNA is TGTGCCAGCAGTGAAGGGGCATATGGCTACACCTTC. This gives the protein CASSEGAYGYTF.

This clone was observed a handful of times. V and J are TRBV18 and TRBJ2-5, with D perhaps TRBD1 (6 bases). This CDR3 has 13 amino acids. The ends were cut back, 1 base at V and 9 bases at J, with 12 bases in the middle. Germline V gene lookup returns CDR1 KGHSH and CDR2 LQKENI. The CDR3 DNA sequence: TGTGCCAGCTCACCACAACAGGGTGGGTCCCAGTACTTC. This sequence encodes CASSPQQGGSQYF.

The chain joins TRBV28 to TRBJ2-7, with D tentatively TRBD1 (6 bases). V was clipped by 3 bases and J by 2 bases, with 14 bases between them. The CDR3 runs 15 residues. Germline-derived CDR1 and CDR2 are MDHEN and SYDVKM. CDR3 loop: CASSFQGRGAYEQYF. CDR3 bases: TGTGCCAGCAGTTTCCAAGGCAGGGGCGCCTACGAGCAGTACTTC.

This chain uses TRBV4-1 with TRBJ1-2; D is perhaps TRBD1 (5 bases). With 0 bases removed from V and 0 bases from J, the gap between germline ends came to 8 bases. The CDR3 runs 15 residues. CDR1 and CDR2 from the germline V gene are MGHRA and YSYEKL. CDR3 in DNA: TGCGCCAGCAGCCAAGAGGTCAGGGCTAACTATGGCTACACCTTC. The encoded protein is CASSQEVRANYGYTF.

The genes are TRBV7-9 and TRBJ1-2; D remains ambiguous. Germline CDR1 reads SEHNR; CDR2 reads FQNEAQ (reference sequence). The CDR3 totals 11 residues. Trimming removed 2 bases at V and 6 bases at J, with 4 bases between. This chain's CDR3 is CASSLFNGYTF. The CDR3 nucleotides are TGTGCCAGCAGCTTATTTAATGGCTACACCTTC.

This clone was counted once. The chain carries TRBV28 and TRBJ1-2; 9 nucleotides match TRBD1. V was pared by 6 bases and J by 4 bases, with 9 bases of the junction left unmatched. Germline V gene lookup returns CDR1 MDHEN and CDR2 SYDVKM. CDR3 length: 15 residues. This CDR3 reads CASRSTGGFSYGYTF. CDR3 sequence (DNA): TGTGCCAGCAGGTCGACAGGGGGTTTTAGCTATGGCTACACCTTC.

The chain links TRBV4-1 to TRBJ1-6; tentatively, D is TRBD1 (6 bases). The germline gives CDR1 MGHRA, CDR2 YSYEKL. The CDR3 runs 20 residues. Trimming removed 2 bases from V and 9 bases from J, with 29 bases in between. For the CDR3, the DNA is TGCGCCAGCAGCCAATTAAGTTGGCAGGGGCGCGAGGAGGTCAGTTCACCCCTCCACTTT. Translated: CASSQLSWQGREEVSSPLHF.

A single count supports this clone. The chain carries TRBV6-5 and TRBJ1-3, with 10 bases identical to TRBD1. Germline CDR1 is MNHEY and CDR2 is SVGAGI. The CDR3 is 16 residues long. J gave up 3 bases and V 4 bases, and 6 bases lay outside the gene matches. This CDR3 reads CASSLQTGGYGNTIYF. CDR3 DNA: TGTGCCAGCAGTTTACAGACAGGGGGCTATGGAAACACCATATATTTT.

The gene calls are TRBV2 and TRBJ1-6; 9 nucleotides agree with TRBD1. Trimming removed 4 bases from V and 7 bases from J; junction bases left unmatched: 8. The CDR3 is made up of 16 amino acids. Germline V CDR1 and CDR2: SNHLY, FYNNEI. The CDR3 bases are TGTGCCAGCAGTGGAGGGACAGGGTCACGGAATTCACCCCTCCACTTT. This translates into CASSGGTGSRNSPLHF.

The rearrangement joins TRBV25-1 to TRBJ2-7; 12 nucleotides align to TRBD1. Looked up from germline, CDR1 is MGHDK and CDR2 is SYGVNS. Trimming at V came to 1 base and at J to 6 bases, leaving 4 bases not matched to a gene. This CDR3 region has 15 residues. CDR3 in DNA: TGTGCCAGCAGTGAATGGGGACAGGGGGCTGGCGAGCAGTACTTC. Its translation is CASSEWGQGAGEQYF.

The chain employs TRBV7-2 and TRBJ2-7; 9 nucleotides agree with TRBD2. Germline trimming cut 3 bases from V and 3 bases from J; bases unmatched to any gene: 6. CDR3 length: 15 residues. Germline V gene data show CDR1 as SGHTA and CDR2 as FQGNSA. Written as DNA, the CDR3 is TGTGCCAGCAGCTTCTACTCACTAGCGGGCTACGAGCAGTACTTC. It encodes CASSFYSLAGYEQYF.

CDR3 DNA: TGCGCCAGCAGAGGGGGATCCAAAAACATTCAGTACTTC. Amino acids: CASRGGSKNIQYF. The chain recombines TRBV5-1 with TRBJ2-4, with a possible D match to TRBD1 (6 bases). This CDR3 has 13 residues. Germline assignment: CDR1 SGHRS and CDR2 YFSETQ. Trimming removed 5 bases from V and 2 bases from J, with 8 bases in between.

This clone was found a few times. This sequence joins TRBV6-6 and TRBJ1-6; D call uncertain. Germline loops: CDR1 MNHNY, CDR2 SVGAGI (reference sequence). CDR3 length equals 14 residues. Trimming removed 3 bases from V and 5 bases from J, with 8 bases in between. This CDR3 is CASSYRRDNSPLHF. The DNA for the CDR3 is TGTGCCAGCAGTTATCGCCGGGATAATTCACCCCTCCACTTT.